Listed below are T cell receptor beta chains from one sample, sequenced in a study of OX40 agonist ivuxolimab in advanced cancers. Sequenced by immunoSEQ multiplex PCR; TCRdb stores in-frame clones only, minus some. The data hold roughly 80,000 clones, with around 83% observed a single time. Material: CD4+ or CD8+ T cells sorted from blood, obtained in a trial of the OX40 agonist ivuxolimab. These receptors came from an adult with an advanced solid tumor such as melanoma, head and neck, liver or kidney cancer. Each CDR3 is given with its conserved first and last residue. D genes are given only for firm matches. Rows may omit the clone size; those that give it use once, few, many or a size class.

CDR3,DNA,J,size,D,V,length
CASVQGASRGEQYF,TGTGCCAGTGTACAGGGGGCAAGCAGGGGCGAGCAGTACTTC,TRBJ2-7,.,TRBD1,TRBV19,14
CASVLREGSNQPQHF,TGTGCTAGTGTTCTCCGGGAAGGAAGCAATCAGCCCCAGCATTTT,TRBJ1-5,.,.,TRBV12-5,15
CASSLGGGTYNEQFF,TGCGCCAGCAGCTTGGGTGGGGGGACCTACAATGAGCAGTTCTTC,TRBJ2-1,few,.,TRBV5-1,15
CASSLRSNTEAFF,TGTGCCAGCAGCTTAAGGAGCAACACTGAAGCTTTCTTT,TRBJ1-1,.,.,TRBV11-2,13
CAMGELYEQYF,TGTGCCATGGGGGAGCTCTACGAGCAGTACTTC,TRBJ2-7,.,.,TRBV10-3,11
CASMAGQQGYTEAFF,TGTGCCAGTATGGCAGGCCAACAGGGCTACACTGAAGCTTTCTTT,TRBJ1-1,.,.,TRBV19,15
CASSQRAEQYF,TGTGCCAGCAGCCAACGAGCCGAGCAGTACTTC,TRBJ2-7,.,.,TRBV4-2,11
CASTPAGGAITGELFF,TGTGCCAGCACCCCGGCGGGGGGCGCTATCACCGGGGAGCTGTTTTTT,TRBJ2-2,.,TRBD2,TRBV7-2,16
CASSRDRATGELFF,TGTGCCAGTAGTCGGGACAGGGCCACCGGGGAGCTGTTTTTT,TRBJ2-2,once,TRBD1,TRBV19,14
CASSYREANSPLHF,TGTGCCAGCAGTTACCGGGAAGCGAATTCACCCCTCCACTTT,TRBJ1-6,.,.,TRBV6-6,14
CAWAVTGVTFYNSPLHF,TGTGCCTGGGCGGTGACAGGGGTTACCTTCTATAATTCACCCCTCCACTTT,TRBJ1-6,.,TRBD1,TRBV30,17
CASSLKADAGGGDTQYF,TGTGCCAGCAGCTTGAAGGCGGACGCGGGAGGGGGGGATACGCAGTATTTT,TRBJ2-3,.,TRBD2,TRBV5-6,17
CASSHLESTDTQYF,TGCGCCAGCAGCCACCTAGAATCCACAGATACGCAGTATTTT,TRBJ2-3,.,.,TRBV4-3,14
CSVGRDYGYTF,TGCAGCGTTGGAAGGGACTATGGCTACACCTTC,TRBJ1-2,many,.,TRBV29-1,11
CASSLGPAGARTDTQYF,TGTGCCAGCAGCTTAGGTCCAGCGGGGGCCCGCACAGATACGCAGTATTTT,TRBJ2-3,.,TRBD2,TRBV7-2,17
CASSPSTGTGAYEQYF,TGTGCCAGCTCACCATCTACCGGGACAGGCGCCTACGAGCAGTACTTC,TRBJ2-7,.,TRBD1,TRBV18,16
CASSLGAAGSQPQHF,TGCGCCAGCAGCTTGGGGGCGGCGGGGAGTCAGCCCCAGCATTTT,TRBJ1-5,.,.,TRBV5-1,15
CASSLARAQETQYF,TGTGCCAGCAGCTTGGCTAGGGCCCAAGAGACCCAGTACTTC,TRBJ2-5,.,.,TRBV5-6,14
CASSWGLTTGEQFF,TGCGCCAGCAGCTGGGGGCTGACGACTGGTGAGCAGTTCTTC,TRBJ2-1,once,.,TRBV5-1,14
CASSLHSSGANVLTF,TGTGCCAGCAGCCTGCATAGCTCTGGGGCCAACGTCCTGACTTTC,TRBJ2-6,.,.,TRBV28,15
CASTRRGEKLFF,TGTGCCAGCACCCGAAGAGGGGAAAAACTGTTTTTT,TRBJ1-4,once,.,TRBV13,12
CASSLMAVQETQYF,TGTGCCAGCAGCTTGATGGCGGTCCAAGAGACCCAGTACTTC,TRBJ2-5,.,.,TRBV5-6,14
CARSWISLVAKNIQYF,TGTGCCAGAAGCTGGATCAGTTTGGTGGCCAAAAACATTCAGTACTTC,TRBJ2-4,.,.,TRBV5-3,16